The sequence of this T cell receptor (beta chain) was determined in a study of blood T cell repertoires in COVID-19. Study background: Whether acute or convalescent, the COVID-19 samples came from the United States, Italy and Spain. The cDNA or gDNA used as material had been derived from T cells, B-cell-depleted T cells, or PBMCs.

Under the authors' procedure: Cell counts per sample came from amplifying reference gene primers. Clones were read by immunoSEQ multiplex PCR, and TCRdb kept only the in-frame ones, dropping some. That table supplies the V and J calls and clone size; D and trimming were determined from the DNA. The repertoire holds about 300,000 clones, with about 82% as singletons. This CDR3 spans 16 amino acids. Germline values: CDR1 SEHNR, CDR2 FQNEAQ (reference sequence). V dropped 5 bases and J dropped 10; count of bases not matched to a gene: 13. The specimen sequenced was peripheral blood. The TCR sequence derives from a woman aged 45-60 years with acute or convalescent COVID-19. The rearrangement joins TRBV7-9 to TRBJ2-3; 12 nucleotides line up with TRBD1. The CDR3 nucleotides read TGTGCCAGCAGCGATATTGGGACAGGGGGCTTTCTCGCGCAGTATTTT. The encoded protein is CASSDIGTGGFLAQYF.